The 11 T cell receptor beta chains reported below all come from one sample, sequenced in a study of PD-1 blockade in classical Hodgkin lymphoma. Brentuximab vedotin exposure varied, and every patient relapsed after autologous stem cell transplantation. Produced via immunoSEQ multiplex PCR; TCRdb's table is partial and in-frame only. The repertoire includes 90,000 to 100,000 clones, 80% to 95% of them detected once, and 2.8% sits in the top ten. Specimen: peripheral blood mononuclear cells (PBMCs), collected at baseline. Receptors originate from a human donor with classical Hodgkin lymphoma.

V gene TRBV5-5 combines with J gene TRBJ2-5; 14 nucleotides line up with TRBD2. In germline, CDR1 is SGHKS, CDR2 YYEKEE (reference sequence). V lost 4 bases to trimming and J lost 4 bases; unmatched junction nucleotides: 18. CDR3 length: 20 residues. CDR3 sequence (DNA): TGTGCCAGCAGCCCCGCCGTCGCCACAATGGGACTAGCGGGAGCAGAGACCCAGTACTTC. Its translation: CASSPAVATMGLAGAETQYF.

The chain carries TRBV11-2 and TRBJ1-3; weak D call: TRBD1 (5 bases). The V gene lost 2 bases and the J gene lost 9 bases, with 11 bases spanning the gap. CDR3 size: 13 residues. From germline, CDR1 is SGHAT and CDR2 FQNNGV. Written as DNA, the CDR3 is TGTGCCAGCAGCTTAAGTGACAGATTCACCATATATTTT. Protein sequence: CASSLSDRFTIYF.

V usage is TRBV7-6 and J usage is TRBJ2-5; D gene ambiguous. This CDR3 contains 15 residues. Trimming stripped 1 base from V and 1 base from J, with 10 bases between. Germline-derived CDR1 and CDR2 are SGHVS and FNYEAQ. This CDR3 reads CASSLGVDAQETQYF. The CDR3 DNA reads TGTGCCAGCAGCTTAGGGGTGGATGCCCAAGAGACCCAGTACTTC.

This chain links TRBV13 with TRBJ1-2; tentatively, D is TRBD1 (5 bases). The CDR3 is 16 residues long. Trimming cost V 4 bases and J 0 bases, with 15 bases left between them. CDR1 is PRHDT, CDR2 FYEKMQ, per germline (reference sequence). CDR3 in amino acids: CASSSAGTVANYGYTF. DNA for the CDR3: TGTGCCAGCAGCTCCGCCGGGACCGTCGCTAACTATGGCTACACCTTC.

The CDR3 region is CASSGSRGYTDTQYF. The CDR3 DNA reads TGTGCCAGCAGTGGCTCAAGGGGGTACACAGATACGCAGTATTTT. V is TRBV2 and J is TRBJ2-3, with D possibly being TRBD1 (6 bases). Looked up from germline, CDR1 is SNHLY and CDR2 is FYNNEI. V was clipped by 4 bases and J by 2 bases, with 13 bases between them. This CDR3 spans 15 amino acids.

This clone was seen once. The CDR3 spells CASSRWTALGETQYF. CDR3 sequence (DNA): TGTGCCAGTAGTCGTTGGACAGCCTTGGGCGAGACCCAGTACTTC. The genes are TRBV19 and TRBJ2-5; the D gene is possibly TRBD1 (6 bases). The germline V gene encodes CDR1 LNHDA and CDR2 SQIVND (reference sequence). This CDR3 comprises 15 residues. Trimming removed 5 bases from V and 5 bases from J, with 18 bases in between.

This chain links TRBV5-4 with TRBJ2-7; D may be TRBD2 (5 bases). Trimming shortened V by 0 bases and J by 2 bases, and 9 bases separated the two germline ends. Germline CDR1 reads SGHNT; CDR2 reads YYREEE (reference sequence). CDR3 length: 14 residues. CDR3 DNA sequence: TGTGCCAGCAGCTTGGAGCTAGCAGCCTACGAGCAGTACTTC. Protein product: CASSLELAAYEQYF.

V and J are TRBV7-8 and TRBJ1-3; D remains ambiguous. The germline CDR1 and CDR2 sequences are SGHVS and FQNEAQ. Trimming removed 5 bases at V and 4 bases at J, with 12 bases between. This CDR3 region has 14 residues. CDR3 sequence (DNA): TGTGCCAGCAGCCACACGTTCGGAGGAAACACCATATATTTT. Translated, it gives CASSHTFGGNTIYF. Full variable domain (missing parts from reference TRBV7-8 and TRBJ1-3): GAGVSQSPRYKVAKRGQDVALRCDPISGHVSLFWYQQALGQGPEFLTYFQNEAQLDKSGLPSDRFFAERPEGSVSTLKIQRTQQEDSAVYLCASSHTFGGNTIYFGEGSWLTVV.

The chain joins TRBV7-9 to TRBJ2-3; perhaps TRBD2 as D (5 bases). V lost 5 bases and J lost 3, with 9 bases in between. CDR1 is SEHNR, CDR2 FQNEAQ, per germline (reference sequence). The CDR3 contains 13 residues. CDR3 nucleotides: TGTGCCAGCAGCACCTCGGGGACAGATACGCAGTATTTT. As protein: CASSTSGTDTQYF.

The chain carries TRBV28 and TRBJ2-3; possibly TRBD2 for D (5 bases). The CDR3 spans 16 residues. Trimming left V 3 bases short and J 1 base short, with 14 bases between. CDR1 is MDHEN, CDR2 SYDVKM, per germline. The CDR3 region is CASSFVSPRGTDTQYF. The CDR3 nucleotides read TGTGCCAGCAGTTTCGTCTCGCCGCGGGGCACAGATACGCAGTATTTT.

The rearrangement uses TRBV19 and TRBJ2-3; D gene unclear. The CDR3 is 11 residues long. Per germline, CDR1 LNHDA and CDR2 SQIVND (reference sequence). V shed 5 bases and J shed 2 bases, with 2 bases lying between them. DNA of the CDR3: TGTGCCAGTAGTTACACAGATACGCAGTATTTT. This translates into CASSYTDTQYF.